The 12 T cell receptor beta chains below come from one sample, sequenced in a study of T cell responses to AZD1222 COVID-19 vaccine. Using immunoSEQ multiplex PCR, the repertoire was profiled, and TCRdb retains in-frame clones only, with some absent. The data show roughly 55,000 clones, with 70% to 90% seen just once and around 4% held by the top ten. The source material was peripheral blood, sampled on day 0 of AZD1222 vaccination. These receptors all stem from an adult in good health.

The count of this clone is one. The gene calls are TRBV11-3 and TRBJ2-7, with 10 nucleotides matching TRBD1. The V gene's germline CDR1 is SGHNT and CDR2 YENEEA. The CDR3 has 15 residues. J was trimmed by 3 bases and V by 2 bases; bases with no gene match: 4. CDR3 coding DNA: TGTGCCAGCAGCTTAAGCGGGACAGGGGACTACGAGCAGTACTTC. Translating it yields CASSLSGTGDYEQYF.

The chain links TRBV19 to TRBJ2-7, with 8 bases fitting TRBD1. The CDR3 runs 13 residues. Germline V gives CDR1 LNHDA, CDR2 SQIVND (reference sequence). V lost 7 bases to trimming and J lost 5 bases; unmatched junction nucleotides: 7. The CDR3 is CASTHRGVHEQYF. The CDR3 coding sequence is TGTGCCAGTACACACAGGGGGGTCCACGAGCAGTACTTC.

Written as DNA, the CDR3 is TGTGCCAGCAGTGAGGGTAGCGGGGGGCAAGAGACCCAGTACTTC. Its translation is CASSEGSGGQETQYF. The chain carries TRBV2 and TRBJ2-5; 10 bases map to TRBD2. Germline-derived CDR1 and CDR2 are SNHLY and FYNNEI. This CDR3 region has 15 residues. Trimming took 3 bases from V and 2 from J; bases not matched to a gene: 3.

The V and J genes are TRBV5-4 and TRBJ2-3, with a weak D call TRBD1 (5 bases). Germline assignment: CDR1 SGHNT and CDR2 YYREEE (reference sequence). V was clipped by 5 bases and J by 7 bases, with 20 bases between them. This CDR3 has 15 residues. CDR3 nucleotide sequence: TGTGCCAGCAGTTTAGGGTCCAGGGTGGGGAATACGCAGTATTTT. Amino acids: CASSLGSRVGNTQYF.

CDR3 DNA sequence: TGCAGCGTTGAAGGGACTAGCGGGGGGCGCGACAATGAGCAGTTCTTC. As protein: CSVEGTSGGRDNEQFF. The chain is built from TRBV29-1 and TRBJ2-1, with TRBD2 identical over 14 bases. This CDR3 spans 16 amino acids. Germline assignment: CDR1 SQVTM and CDR2 ANQGSEA. V lost 1 base and J lost 5; bases outside the gene matches: 4.

The rearrangement links TRBV11-2 to TRBJ1-1; D is possibly TRBD1 (6 bases). CDR3 size: 15 residues. CDR1 SGHAT and CDR2 FQNNGV come from the germline V gene. V lost 5 bases and J 0 bases, leaving 13 bases between the germline ends. The CDR3, as DNA: TGTGCCAGCAGCAAAGGGACACACATGAACACTGAAGCTTTCTTT. Translated, it gives CASSKGTHMNTEAFF.

This rearrangement joins TRBV5-1 to TRBJ2-5, with a possible D match to TRBD2 (6 bases). CDR3 size: 13 residues. CDR1 is SGHRS and CDR2 is YFSETQ in the germline V gene. The V end lost 4 bases, the J end lost 4 bases, and 11 bases lay between the germline ends. CDR3 coding DNA: TGCGCCAGCAGCCTGGGGGGTCGAGAGACCCAGTACTTC. It translates to CASSLGGRETQYF.

The chain employs TRBV15 and TRBJ1-1; D is uncertain. V was shortened by 5 bases and J by 0 bases, with 7 bases between the two germline ends. CDR1 is LNHNV, CDR2 YYDKDF, per germline (reference sequence). The CDR3 spans 13 residues. The CDR3 here is CATSPMVNTEAFF. In nucleotides, the CDR3 is TGTGCCACCAGCCCCATGGTGAACACTGAAGCTTTCTTT.

The V call is TRBV6-1, the J call TRBJ2-7; a weak D match, TRBD1 (5 bases). Trimming took off 3 bases at V and 6 bases at J, with 24 bases between the two ends. CDR1 and CDR2 from the germline V gene are MNHNS and SASEGT. This CDR3 contains 17 residues. In DNA form, the CDR3 reads TGTGCCAGCAGTGATCCGGCCCTCATGGGGCTTTACTCCGAGCAGTACTTC. It specifies CASSDPALMGLYSEQYF.

The J gene is TRBJ2-1, the V gene TRBV28; tentative D call: TRBD1 (6 bases). The ends were cut back, 1 base at V and 8 bases at J, with 9 bases in the middle. The CDR3 is 13 residues long. Germline lookup yields CDR1 MDHEN and CDR2 SYDVKM. The CDR3: CASSLLGADEQFF. In DNA form, the CDR3 reads TGTGCCAGCAGTTTATTGGGGGCTGATGAGCAGTTCTTC. Full variable domain (rest looked up from reference TRBV28 and TRBJ2-1): DVKVTQSSRYLVKRTGEKVFLECVQDMDHENMFWYRQDPGLGLRLIYFSYDVKMKEKGDIPEGYSVSREKKERFSLILESASTNQTSMYLCASSLLGADEQFFGPGTRLTVL.

Written as DNA, the CDR3 is TGTGCCAGCAGCGATCGACCCCCTAGCAATCAGCCCCAGCATTTT. Residues: CASSDRPPSNQPQHF. The V gene is TRBV27, the J gene TRBJ1-5; D unresolved. Deletions cut 6 bases from V and 0 bases from J, with 12 bases between. The V gene's germline CDR1 is MNHEY and CDR2 SMNVEV (reference sequence). This CDR3 region has 15 residues.

The chain employs TRBV3-1 (or the pseudogene TRBV3-2) and TRBJ1-3; D might be TRBD1 (5 bases). The ends were cut back, 1 base at V and 0 bases at J, with 10 bases in the middle. The germline gives CDR1 LGHDT, CDR2 YNNKEL (reference sequence). There are 16 residues in the CDR3. The CDR3 protein is CASSQAGLSSGNTIYF. As DNA, the CDR3 is TGTGCCAGCAGCCAAGCGGGACTTTCCTCTGGAAACACCATATATTTT.